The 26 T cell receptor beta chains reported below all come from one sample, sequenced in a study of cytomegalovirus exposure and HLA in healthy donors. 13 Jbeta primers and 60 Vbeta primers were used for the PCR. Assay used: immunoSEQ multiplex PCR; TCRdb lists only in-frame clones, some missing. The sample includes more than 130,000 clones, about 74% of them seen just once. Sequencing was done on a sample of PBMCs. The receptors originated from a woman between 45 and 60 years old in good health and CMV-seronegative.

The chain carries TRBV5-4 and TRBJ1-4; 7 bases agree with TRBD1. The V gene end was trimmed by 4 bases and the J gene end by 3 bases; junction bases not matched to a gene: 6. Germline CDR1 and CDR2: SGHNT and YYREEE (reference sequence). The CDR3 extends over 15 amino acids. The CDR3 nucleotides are TGTGCCAGCAGCATGGAGACAGGGTCTAATGAAAAACTGTTTTTT. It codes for CASSMETGSNEKLFF.

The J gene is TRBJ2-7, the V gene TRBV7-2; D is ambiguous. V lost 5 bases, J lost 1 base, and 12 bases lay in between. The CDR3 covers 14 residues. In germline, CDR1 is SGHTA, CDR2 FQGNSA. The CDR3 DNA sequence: TGTGCCAGCAGCCAACCTAGTGGATCCTACGAGCAGTACTTC. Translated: CASSQPSGSYEQYF.

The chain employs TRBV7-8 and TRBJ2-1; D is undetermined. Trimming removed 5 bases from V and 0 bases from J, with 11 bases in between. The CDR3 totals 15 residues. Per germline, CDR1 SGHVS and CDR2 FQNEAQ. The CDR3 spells CASSPRSSSYNEQFF. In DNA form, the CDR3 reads TGTGCCAGCAGCCCACGCTCGAGCTCCTACAATGAGCAGTTCTTC. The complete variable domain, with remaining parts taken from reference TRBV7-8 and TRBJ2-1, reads GAGVSQSPRYKVAKRGQDVALRCDPISGHVSLFWYQQALGQGPEFLTYFQNEAQLDKSGLPSDRFFAERPEGSVSTLKIQRTQQEDSAVYLCASSPRSSSYNEQFFGPGTRLTVL.

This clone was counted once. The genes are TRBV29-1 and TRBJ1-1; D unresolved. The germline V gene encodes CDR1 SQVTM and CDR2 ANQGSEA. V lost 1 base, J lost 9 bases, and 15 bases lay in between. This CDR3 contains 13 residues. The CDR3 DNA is TGCAGCGTTGAAGGTCTCATCGGGGTTCAAGCTTTCTTT. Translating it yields CSVEGLIGVQAFF.

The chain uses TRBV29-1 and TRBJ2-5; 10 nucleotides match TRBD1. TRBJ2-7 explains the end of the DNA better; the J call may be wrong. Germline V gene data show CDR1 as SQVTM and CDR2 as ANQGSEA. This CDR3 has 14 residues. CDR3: CSVLLRDRGYEQYF. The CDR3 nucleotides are TGCAGCGTCCTACTCCGGGACAGGGGCTACGAGCAGTACTTC.

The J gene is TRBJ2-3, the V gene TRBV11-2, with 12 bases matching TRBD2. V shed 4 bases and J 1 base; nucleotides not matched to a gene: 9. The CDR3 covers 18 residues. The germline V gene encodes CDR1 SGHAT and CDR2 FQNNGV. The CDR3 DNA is TGTGCCAGCAGCTCAGCGGCTAGCGGGGGGGCCGGCACAGATACGCAGTATTTT. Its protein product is CASSSAASGGAGTDTQYF.

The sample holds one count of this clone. The CDR3 loop is CASSERAGPTYEQYF. The CDR3 region has the DNA TGTGCCAGCAGTGAAAGGGCGGGACCCACCTACGAGCAGTACTTC. The V and J genes are TRBV6-1 and TRBJ2-7; perhaps TRBD2 as D (6 bases). The CDR3 extends over 15 amino acids. With 2 bases removed from V and 2 bases from J, the gap between germline ends came to 13 bases. The V gene's germline CDR1 is MNHNS and CDR2 SASEGT.

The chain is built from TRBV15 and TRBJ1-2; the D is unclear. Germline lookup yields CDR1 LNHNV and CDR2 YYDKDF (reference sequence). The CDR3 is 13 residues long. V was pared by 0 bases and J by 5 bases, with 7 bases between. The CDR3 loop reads CATSRDRAYGYTF. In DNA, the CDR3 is TGTGCCACCAGCAGAGATCGAGCTTATGGCTACACCTTC.

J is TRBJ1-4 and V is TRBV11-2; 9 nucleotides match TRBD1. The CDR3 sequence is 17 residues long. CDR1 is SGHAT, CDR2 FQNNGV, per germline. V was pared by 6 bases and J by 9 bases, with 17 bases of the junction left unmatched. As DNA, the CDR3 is TGTGCCAGCAGTTCAGCAATGCCGGGACAGGGAATACAAAAACTGTTTTTT. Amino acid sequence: CASSSAMPGQGIQKLFF.

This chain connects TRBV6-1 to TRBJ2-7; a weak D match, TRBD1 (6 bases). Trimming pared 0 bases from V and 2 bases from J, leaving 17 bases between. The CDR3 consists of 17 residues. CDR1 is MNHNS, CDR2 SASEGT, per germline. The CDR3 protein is CASSEALRGRGPYEQYF. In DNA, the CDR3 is TGTGCCAGCAGTGAAGCGCTTCGGGGCAGGGGACCCTACGAGCAGTACTTC.

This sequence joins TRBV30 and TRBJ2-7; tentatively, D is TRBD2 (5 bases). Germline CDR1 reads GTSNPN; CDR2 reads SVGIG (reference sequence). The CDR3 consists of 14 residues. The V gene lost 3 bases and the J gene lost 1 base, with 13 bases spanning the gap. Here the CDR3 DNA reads TGTGCCTGGAGACGACTTCCGGGGTCCTACGAGCAGTACTTC. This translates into CAWRRLPGSYEQYF. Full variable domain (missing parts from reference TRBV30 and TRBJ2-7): SQTIHQWPATLVQPVGSPLSLECTVEGTSNPNLYWYRQAAGRGLQLLFYSVGIGQISSEVPQNLSASRPQDRQFILSSKKLLLSDSGFYLCAWRRLPGSYEQYFGPGTRLTVT.

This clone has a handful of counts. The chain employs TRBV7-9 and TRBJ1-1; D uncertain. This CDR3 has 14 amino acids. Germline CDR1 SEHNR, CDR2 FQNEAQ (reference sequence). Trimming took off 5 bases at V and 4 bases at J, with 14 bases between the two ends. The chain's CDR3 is CASSPEAGFTEAFF. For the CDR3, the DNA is TGTGCCAGCAGCCCCGAGGCCGGGTTCACTGAAGCTTTCTTT.

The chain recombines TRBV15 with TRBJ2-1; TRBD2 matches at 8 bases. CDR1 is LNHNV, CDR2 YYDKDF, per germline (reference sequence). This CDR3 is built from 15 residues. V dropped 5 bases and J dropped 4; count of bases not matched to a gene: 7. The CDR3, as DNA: TGTGCCACCAGCGGAAGAGCGGGGGAGTACAATGAGCAGTTCTTC. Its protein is CATSGRAGEYNEQFF.

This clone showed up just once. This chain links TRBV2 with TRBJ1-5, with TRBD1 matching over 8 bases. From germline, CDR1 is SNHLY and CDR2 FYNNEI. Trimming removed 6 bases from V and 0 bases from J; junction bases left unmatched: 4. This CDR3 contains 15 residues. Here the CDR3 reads CASRDGTGSNQPQHF. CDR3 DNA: TGTGCCAGCAGGGATGGGACAGGTAGCAATCAGCCCCAGCATTTT.

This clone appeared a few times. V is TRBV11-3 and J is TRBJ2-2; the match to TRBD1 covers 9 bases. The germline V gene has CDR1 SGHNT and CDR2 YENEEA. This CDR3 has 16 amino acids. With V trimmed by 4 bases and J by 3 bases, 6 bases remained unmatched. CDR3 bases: TGTGCCAGCAGCTCGGGACAGGGTTCGGACACCGGGGAGCTGTTTTTT. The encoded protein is CASSSGQGSDTGELFF.

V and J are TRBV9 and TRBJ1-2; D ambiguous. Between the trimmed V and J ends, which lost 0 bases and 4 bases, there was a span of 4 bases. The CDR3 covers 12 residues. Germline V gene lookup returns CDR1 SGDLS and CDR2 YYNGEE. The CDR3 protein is CASSVDGYGYTF. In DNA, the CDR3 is TGTGCCAGCAGCGTAGACGGCTATGGCTACACCTTC.

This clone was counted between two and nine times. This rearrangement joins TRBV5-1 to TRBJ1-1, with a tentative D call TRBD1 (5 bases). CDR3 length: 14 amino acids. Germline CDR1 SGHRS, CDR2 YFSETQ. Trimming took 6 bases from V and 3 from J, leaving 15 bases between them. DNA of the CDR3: TGCGCCAGCACCCGCAGCCAGGGCGACACTGAAGCTTTCTTT. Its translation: CASTRSQGDTEAFF.

The CDR3 protein is CAITGQGADEQYF. The CDR3 DNA follows: TGTGCCATCACGGGACAGGGGGCAGACGAGCAGTACTTC. This chain uses TRBV10-3 with TRBJ2-7, with TRBD1 matching 12 bases. The CDR3 has 13 residues. Germline loops: CDR1 ENHRY, CDR2 SYGVKD. V shed 7 bases, J shed 5 bases, and the junction held 3 bases outside the gene matches.

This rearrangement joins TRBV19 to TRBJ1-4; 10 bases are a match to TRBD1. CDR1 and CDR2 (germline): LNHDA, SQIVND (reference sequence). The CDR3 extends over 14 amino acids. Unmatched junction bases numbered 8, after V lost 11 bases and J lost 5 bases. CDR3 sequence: CAASDRGLNEKLFF. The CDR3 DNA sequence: TGTGCCGCGAGTGACAGGGGGCTAAATGAAAAACTGTTTTTT.

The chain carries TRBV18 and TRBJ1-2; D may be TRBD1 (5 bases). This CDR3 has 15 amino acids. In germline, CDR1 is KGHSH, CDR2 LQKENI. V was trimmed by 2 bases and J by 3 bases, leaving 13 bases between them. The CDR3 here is CASSPGGTQDYGYTF. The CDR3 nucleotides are TGTGCCAGCTCACCAGGGGGGACGCAGGACTATGGCTACACCTTC.

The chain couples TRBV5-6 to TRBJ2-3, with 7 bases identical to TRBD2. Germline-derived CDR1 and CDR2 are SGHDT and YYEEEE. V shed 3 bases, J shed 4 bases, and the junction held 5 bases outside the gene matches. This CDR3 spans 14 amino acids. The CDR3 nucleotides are TGTGCCAGCAGCTGGACTAGGGACCCAGATACGCAGTATTTT. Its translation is CASSWTRDPDTQYF.

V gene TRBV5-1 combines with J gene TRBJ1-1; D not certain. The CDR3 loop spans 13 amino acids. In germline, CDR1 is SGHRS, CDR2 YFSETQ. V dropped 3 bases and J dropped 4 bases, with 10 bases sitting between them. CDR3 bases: TGCGCCAGCAGCTCCCGGACTGGCACTGAAGCTTTCTTT. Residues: CASSSRTGTEAFF.

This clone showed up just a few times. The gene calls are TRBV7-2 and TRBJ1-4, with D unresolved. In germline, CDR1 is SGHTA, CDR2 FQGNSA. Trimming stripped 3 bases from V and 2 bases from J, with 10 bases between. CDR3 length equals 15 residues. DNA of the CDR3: TGTGCCAGCAGCTTTACTGGCGGGACTAATGAAAAACTGTTTTTT. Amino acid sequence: CASSFTGGTNEKLFF.

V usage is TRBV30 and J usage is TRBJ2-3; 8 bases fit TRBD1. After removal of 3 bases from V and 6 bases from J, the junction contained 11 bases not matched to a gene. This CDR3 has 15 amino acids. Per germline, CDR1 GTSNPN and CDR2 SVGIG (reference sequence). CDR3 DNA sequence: TGTGCCTGGAGCTTAGGACAGGGAAAGACGGATACGCAGTATTTT. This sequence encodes CAWSLGQGKTDTQYF.

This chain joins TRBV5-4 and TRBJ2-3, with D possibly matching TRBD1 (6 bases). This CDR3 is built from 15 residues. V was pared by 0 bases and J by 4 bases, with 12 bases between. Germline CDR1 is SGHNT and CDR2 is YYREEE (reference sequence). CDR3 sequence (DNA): TGTGCCAGCAGCTTGGGGAAAGACAGGCCAGATACGCAGTATTTT. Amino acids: CASSLGKDRPDTQYF.

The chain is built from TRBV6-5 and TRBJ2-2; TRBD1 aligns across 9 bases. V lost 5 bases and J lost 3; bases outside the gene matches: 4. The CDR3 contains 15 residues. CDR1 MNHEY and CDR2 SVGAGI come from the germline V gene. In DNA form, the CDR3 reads TGTGCCAGCAGTGTTGGGACAGGGTACACCGGGGAGCTGTTTTTT. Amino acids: CASSVGTGYTGELFF.